The source of this T cell receptor beta chain is a study of shared clonotypes between healthy human individuals. Terminally differentiated effector memory CD45RA+ cells were excluded by CCR7 positive selection of CD45RO-negative cells. Using immunoSEQ multiplex PCR, the repertoire was profiled, and TCRdb retains in-frame clones only, with some absent. Of under 1 million clones listed, 85% to 95% are singletons. This CDR3 region has 14 residues. Trimming shortened V by 6 bases and J by 6 bases, and 14 bases separated the two germline ends. The germline gives CDR1 MNHNY, CDR2 SVGAGI (reference sequence).

The chain employs TRBV6-6 and TRBJ1-4; no firm D call. Sequenced input: naive CD8+ T cells sorted from blood. This TCR was recovered from a young man in good health. The chain's CDR3 is CASSLRVGDEKLFF. CDR3 DNA sequence: TGTGCCAGCAGCCTACGGGTAGGAGATGAAAAACTGTTTTTT.